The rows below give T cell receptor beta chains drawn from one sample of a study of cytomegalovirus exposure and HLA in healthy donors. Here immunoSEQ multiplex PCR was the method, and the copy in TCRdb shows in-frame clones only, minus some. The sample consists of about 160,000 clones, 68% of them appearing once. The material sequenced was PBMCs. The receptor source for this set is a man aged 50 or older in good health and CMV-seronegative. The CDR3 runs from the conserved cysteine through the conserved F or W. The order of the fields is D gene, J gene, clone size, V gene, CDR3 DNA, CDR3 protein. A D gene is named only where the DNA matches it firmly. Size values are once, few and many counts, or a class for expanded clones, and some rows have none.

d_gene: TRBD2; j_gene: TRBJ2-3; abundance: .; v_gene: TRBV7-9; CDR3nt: TGTGCCAGCAGCATTAGCGGGGCAAGCACAGATACGCAGTATTTT; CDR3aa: CASSISGASTDTQYF
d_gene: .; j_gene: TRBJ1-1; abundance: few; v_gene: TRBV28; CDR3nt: TGTGCCAGCAGTTTTTCAGGCGGGAAGAACACTGAAGCTTTCTTT; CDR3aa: CASSFSGGKNTEAFF
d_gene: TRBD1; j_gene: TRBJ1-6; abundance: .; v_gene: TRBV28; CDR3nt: TGTGCCAGCAGTATAACGGGACAGGGGTATAATTCACCCCTCCACTTT; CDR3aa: CASSITGQGYNSPLHF
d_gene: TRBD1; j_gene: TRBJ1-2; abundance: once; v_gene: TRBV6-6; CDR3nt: TGTGCCAGCAGTTCAACCGGGACAGTCTATGGCTACACCTTC; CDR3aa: CASSSTGTVYGYTF
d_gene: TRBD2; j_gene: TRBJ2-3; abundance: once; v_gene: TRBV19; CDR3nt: TGTGCCAGTAGTATTCTAGCGGGGGGGACAGATACGCAGTATTTT; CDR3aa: CASSILAGGTDTQYF
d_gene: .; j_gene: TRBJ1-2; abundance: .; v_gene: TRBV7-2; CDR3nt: TGTGCCAGCAGCTGGGACAACCCTAGCCCCGTCTATGGCTACACCTTC; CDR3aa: CASSWDNPSPVYGYTF
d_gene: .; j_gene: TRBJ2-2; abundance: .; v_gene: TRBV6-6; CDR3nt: TGTGCCAGCAGTTACCCGGGGGGCCGAGGTTCCGGGGAGCTGTTTTTT; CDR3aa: CASSYPGGRGSGELFF
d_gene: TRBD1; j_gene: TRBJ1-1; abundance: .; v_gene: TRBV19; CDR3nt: TGTGCCAGTAGTATCCGACAGGGAGTCACTGAAGCTTTCTTT; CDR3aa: CASSIRQGVTEAFF
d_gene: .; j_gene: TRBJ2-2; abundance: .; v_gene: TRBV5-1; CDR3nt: TGCGCCAGCAGCTTGGTTCACGCGGGCGGGGAGCTGTTTTTT; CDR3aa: CASSLVHAGGELFF
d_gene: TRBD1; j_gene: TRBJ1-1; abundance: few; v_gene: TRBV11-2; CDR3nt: TGTGCCAGCAGCTTGGGGACAGGGATCGTCGCTTTCTTT; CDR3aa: CASSLGTGIVAFF
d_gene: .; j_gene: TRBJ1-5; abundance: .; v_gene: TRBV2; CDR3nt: TGTGCCAGCAGTGAGGGCAGGGGTGATCAGCCCCAGCATTTT; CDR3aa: CASSEGRGDQPQHF
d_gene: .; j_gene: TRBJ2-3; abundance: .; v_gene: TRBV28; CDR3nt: TGTGCCAGCAGTTCTGACAGAAGCACAGATACGCAGTATTTT; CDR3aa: CASSSDRSTDTQYF
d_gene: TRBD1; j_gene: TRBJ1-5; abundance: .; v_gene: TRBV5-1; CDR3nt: TGCGCCAGCAGCTTGGGGCCAGGGGGCATTCAGCCCCAGCATTTT; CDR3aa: CASSLGPGGIQPQHF
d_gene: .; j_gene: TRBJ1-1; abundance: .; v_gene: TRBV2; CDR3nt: TGTGCCAGCAGTGGAGGGGAGGACCCTGAAGCTTTCTTT; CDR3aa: CASSGGEDPEAFF
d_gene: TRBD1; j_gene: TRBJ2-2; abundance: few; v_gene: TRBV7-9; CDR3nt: TGTGCCAGCAGCTTCGACAGGGGGGGGGCCGGGGAGCTGTTTTTT; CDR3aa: CASSFDRGGAGELFF
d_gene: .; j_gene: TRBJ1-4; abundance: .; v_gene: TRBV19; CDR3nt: TGTGCCAGTAGTCCGCCCGGACAGTCCCTTGCAACTAATGAAAAACTGTTTTTT; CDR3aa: CASSPPGQSLATNEKLFF
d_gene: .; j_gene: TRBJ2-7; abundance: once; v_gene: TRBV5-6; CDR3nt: TGTGCCAGCAGCTTGGACAGGGCATTCCCCAGGGAGCAGTACTTC; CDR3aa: CASSLDRAFPREQYF
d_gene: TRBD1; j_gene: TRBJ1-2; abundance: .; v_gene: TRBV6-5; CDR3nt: TGTGCCAGCAGGGCTTTGGGACAGTCTCCCTATGGCTACACCTTC; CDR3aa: CASRALGQSPYGYTF